This record concerns one T cell receptor beta chain sequence. V lost 3 bases to trimming and J lost 7 bases; unmatched junction nucleotides: 17. This CDR3 contains 18 residues. Germline V gives CDR1 MNHEY, CDR2 SMNVEV (reference sequence). TCRdb reprocessed the RT-PCR reads via MiXCR and lists one record per CDR3 protein. The sample holds a few hundred thousand distinct CDR3 sequences, roughly 20% seen once. This entry comes from a study of response to subunit inactivated influenza vaccine. The rearrangement links TRBV27 to TRBJ2-5; 10 bases agree with TRBD2. The sample was PBMCs from blood, taken 21 months after vaccination. The receptor comes from a man aged 50-75 years who received an inactivated influenza vaccine. In DNA, the CDR3 is TGTGCCAGCAGTTTGGGGTCGTCTAGCGGGGGCTCTGGGGGGACCCAGTACTTC. Translated: CASSLGSSSGGSGGTQYF.